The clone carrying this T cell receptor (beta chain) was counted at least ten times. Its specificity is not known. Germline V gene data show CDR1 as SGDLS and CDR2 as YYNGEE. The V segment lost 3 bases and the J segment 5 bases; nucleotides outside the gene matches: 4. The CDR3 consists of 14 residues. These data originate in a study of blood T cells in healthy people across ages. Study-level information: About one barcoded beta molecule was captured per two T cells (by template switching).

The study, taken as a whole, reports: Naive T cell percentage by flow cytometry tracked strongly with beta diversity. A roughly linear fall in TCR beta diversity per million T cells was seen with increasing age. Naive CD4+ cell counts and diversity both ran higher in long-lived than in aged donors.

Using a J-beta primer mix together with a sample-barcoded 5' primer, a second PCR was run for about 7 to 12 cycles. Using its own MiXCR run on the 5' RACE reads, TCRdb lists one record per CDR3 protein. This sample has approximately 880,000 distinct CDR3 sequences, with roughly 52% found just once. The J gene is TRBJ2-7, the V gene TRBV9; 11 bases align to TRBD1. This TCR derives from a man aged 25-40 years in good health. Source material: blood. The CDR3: CASSGEDRGHEQYF. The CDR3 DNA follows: TGTGCCAGCAGCGGAGAGGACAGGGGGCACGAGCAGTACTTC.